This T cell receptor (beta chain) was identified during a study of T cell responses to AZD1222 COVID-19 vaccine. TCRdb's table, derived via immunoSEQ multiplex PCR, lists solely in-frame clones and lacks some. The profile shows around 77,000 clones, roughly 88% of them singletons. The CDR3 loop spans 15 amino acids. Trimming cost V 4 bases and J 4 bases; bases outside gene matches: 5. Looked up from germline, CDR1 is SGHRS and CDR2 is YFSETQ. This sequence was found in an adult in good health. The V call is TRBV5-1, the J call TRBJ1-3; 10 bases match TRBD1. The sequencing here drew on peripheral blood, taken on day 0 of AZD1222 vaccination. DNA for the CDR3: TGCGCCAGCAGCCAACGACAGGGGGCAGGAAACACCATATATTTT. It yields the protein CASSQRQGAGNTIYF.